Presented here are 21 T cell receptor beta chains from one specimen sequenced in a study of Ad26.COV2.S vaccination and SARS-CoV-2 variants. As to treatment: over 15 received Ad26.COV2.S at low or high dose, single or two shots; about 5 received placebo; per-sample allocation not given. Vaccine and placebo recipients were sampled on day 63 after the first injection. Generated by immunoSEQ multiplex PCR, the TCRdb table keeps only in-frame clones and is missing some. The sample lists about 350,000 clones, around 83% occurring once. Sample: peripheral blood, taken in a trial of Ad26.COV2.S vaccine versus placebo. The receptors originated from a person between 18 and 59 years old who received the Ad26.COV2.S COVID-19 vaccine or a placebo.

This chain links TRBV9 with TRBJ2-3, with D perhaps given as TRBD1 or TRBD2 (5 bases each). The germline CDR1 and CDR2 sequences are SGDLS and YYNGEE. This CDR3 comprises 14 residues. V was trimmed by 0 bases and J by 7 bases, leaving 12 bases between them. The CDR3 reads CASSVGDPQYTQYF. Here the CDR3 DNA reads TGTGCCAGCAGCGTAGGGGACCCACAATATACGCAGTATTTT. Drawing the rest from reference TRBV9 and TRBJ2-3, the complete variable domain is DSGVTQTPKHLITATGQRVTLRCSPRSGDLSVYWYQQSLDQGLQFLIQYYNGEERAKGNILERFSAQQFPDLHSELNLSSLELGDSALYFCASSVGDPQYTQYFGPGTRLTVL.

The chain employs TRBV28 and TRBJ1-1; D is unresolved. V dropped 4 bases and J dropped 5 bases, with 8 bases sitting between them. Germline V lookup: CDR1 MDHEN, CDR2 SYDVKM. The CDR3 sequence is 12 residues long. CDR3 sequence: CASSSRGTEAFF. CDR3 bases: TGTGCCAGCAGTTCCCGGGGTACTGAAGCTTTCTTT.

V and J are TRBV12-5 and TRBJ1-5; no firm D call. CDR3 length: 15 amino acids. V lost 1 base, J lost 4 bases, and 11 bases lay in between. CDR1 and CDR2 (germline): LGHNT, FRNRAP. The CDR3 DNA reads TGTGCTAGTGGTTTGGATAGTTTTCGAAATCAGCCCCAGCATTTT. Amino acids: CASGLDSFRNQPQHF.

This clone was observed a single time. This chain connects TRBV3-1 (or the pseudogene TRBV3-2) to TRBJ2-7, with 11 nucleotides matching TRBD2. V was pared by 6 bases and J by 0 bases, with 1 base of the junction left unmatched. Germline values: CDR1 LGHDT, CDR2 YNNKEL (reference sequence). This CDR3 is built from 14 residues. The CDR3 is CASRLAGGSYEQYF. The CDR3 DNA follows: TGTGCCAGCAGGCTAGCGGGAGGCTCCTACGAGCAGTACTTC.

V and J are TRBV19 and TRBJ2-5; D gene uncertain. Germline V gene lookup returns CDR1 LNHDA and CDR2 SQIVND (reference sequence). The CDR3 is made up of 12 amino acids. V shed 6 bases and J shed 4 bases, with 9 bases lying between them. The CDR3 loop is CASSPSRETQYF. The CDR3, as DNA: TGTGCCAGTAGCCCCTCCAGAGAGACCCAGTACTTC.

The chain carries TRBV25-1 and TRBJ2-1; D possibly corresponds to TRBD2 (6 bases). CDR3 length: 11 residues. Trimming removed 4 bases from V and 9 bases from J, with 7 bases in between. The germline V gene encodes CDR1 MGHDK and CDR2 SYGVNS. CDR3 nucleotides: TGTGCCAGCAGTGGGGGAGGTGAGCAGTTCTTC. It yields the protein CASSGGGEQFF.

The rearrangement joins TRBV28 to TRBJ2-2; TRBD2 agrees at 15 bases. V gave up 4 bases and J gave up 8 bases; unmatched junction bases: 2. CDR3 size: 15 residues. Germline assignment: CDR1 MDHEN and CDR2 SYDVKM. As DNA, the CDR3 is TGTGCCAGCAGTTGGGGACTAGCGGGAGGAGGGGAGCTGTTTTTT. This encodes CASSWGLAGGGELFF.

The DNA of the CDR3 is TGTGCCAGCAGTGGTCGTGGGACCACAGATACGCAGTATTTT. It specifies CASSGRGTTDTQYF. This chain connects TRBV25-1 to TRBJ2-3; possibly TRBD1 or TRBD2 for D (5 bases each). The germline V and J ends were trimmed by 4 bases and 2 bases, with 10 bases remaining between them. Germline assignment: CDR1 MGHDK and CDR2 SYGVNS. The CDR3 has 14 amino acids. The full variable domain, its missing parts supplied by reference TRBV25-1 and TRBJ2-3, is EADIYQTPRYLVIGTGKKITLECSQTMGHDKMYWYQQDPGMELHLIHYSYGVNSTEKGDLSSESTVSRIRTEHFPLTLESARPSHTSQYLCASSGRGTTDTQYFGPGTRLTVL.

This chain joins TRBV19 and TRBJ1-1; 8 nucleotides match TRBD1. V was pared by 6 bases and J by 3 bases, with 9 bases of the junction left unmatched. This CDR3 is 15 amino acids long. The V gene's germline CDR1 is LNHDA and CDR2 SQIVND (reference sequence). CDR3 in DNA: TGTGCCAGTAGAACCACAGGGGGAAAGTACACTGAAGCTTTCTTT. It specifies CASRTTGGKYTEAFF. Combining the CDR3 with reference TRBV19 and TRBJ1-1 gives the whole variable domain DGGITQSPKYLFRKEGQNVTLSCEQNLNHDAMYWYRQDPGQGLRLIYYSQIVNDFQKGDIAEGYSVSREKKESFPLTVTSAQKNPTAFYLCASRTTGGKYTEAFFGQGTRLTVV.

The chain carries TRBV5-4 and TRBJ1-1, with no clear D. This CDR3 is 14 amino acids long. Germline-derived CDR1 and CDR2 are SGHNT and YYREEE (reference sequence). With 2 bases removed from V and 1 base from J, the gap between germline ends came to 9 bases. The CDR3, as DNA: TGTGCCAGCAGCTTTTTGCCAAAGAACACTGAAGCTTTCTTT. Amino acid sequence: CASSFLPKNTEAFF.

V gene TRBV6-5 combines with J gene TRBJ2-1; D gene ambiguous. CDR3 length equals 13 residues. Trimming stripped 0 bases from V and 9 bases from J, with 9 bases between. The germline V gene has CDR1 MNHEY and CDR2 SVGAGI. The CDR3 reads CASSYSGESEQFF. As DNA, the CDR3 is TGTGCCAGCAGTTACTCGGGCGAGAGTGAGCAGTTCTTC.

This clone is a singleton in its sample. The CDR3 nucleotides are TGTGCCAGCAGCTTTTCGGGATTCGGGGATGGCTACACCTTC. Protein product: CASSFSGFGDGYTF. The chain has TRBV9 and TRBJ1-2; D gene ambiguous. Trimming removed 4 bases from V and 6 bases from J, with 16 bases in between. Germline V gene data show CDR1 as SGDLS and CDR2 as YYNGEE. This CDR3 spans 14 amino acids. The variable domain in full, with the rest retrieved from reference TRBV9 and TRBJ1-2, is DSGVTQTPKHLITATGQRVTLRCSPRSGDLSVYWYQQSLDQGLQFLIQYYNGEERAKGNILERFSAQQFPDLHSELNLSSLELGDSALYFCASSFSGFGDGYTFGSGTRLTVV.

The V and J genes are TRBV20-1 and TRBJ2-1; 12 bases line up with TRBD2. The CDR3 has 17 residues. J was trimmed by 0 bases and V by 3 bases; bases with no gene match: 6. The germline V gene encodes CDR1 DFQATT and CDR2 SNEGSKA (reference sequence). In nucleotides, the CDR3 is TGCAGTGCTAGTACTAGCGGGAGGCCGAGCTCCTACAATGAGCAGTTCTTC. Translating gives CSASTSGRPSSYNEQFF.

The chain recombines TRBV18 with TRBJ1-5; D is unresolved. Trimming left V 8 bases short and J 7 bases short, with 12 bases between. The CDR3 is 12 amino acids. In germline, CDR1 is KGHSH, CDR2 LQKENI. CDR3 DNA sequence: TGTGCCAGCGACGACCGTTACCAGCCCCAGCATTTT. Its translation: CASDDRYQPQHF. Drawing the rest from reference TRBV18 and TRBJ1-5, the complete variable domain is NAGVMQNPRHLVRRRGQEARLRCSPMKGHSHVYWYRQLPEEGLKFMVYLQKENIIDESGMPKERFSAEFPKEGPSILRIQQVVRGDSAAYFCASDDRYQPQHFGDGTRLSIL.

The J gene is TRBJ2-5, the V gene TRBV3-1 (or the pseudogene TRBV3-2); TRBD2 aligns across 15 bases. Germline CDR1 LGHDT, CDR2 YNNKEL (reference sequence). The trim removed 1 base at V and 1 base at J, leaving 4 bases unmatched. The CDR3 spans 18 residues. The DNA for the CDR3 is TGTGCCAGCAGCCAAGGGACTAGCGGGGGGGCCGGCCAAGAGACCCAGTACTTC. The encoded protein is CASSQGTSGGAGQETQYF.

The chain is built from TRBV6-5 and TRBJ1-6, with D hard to call. The V end lost 3 bases, the J end lost 7 bases, and 13 bases lay between the germline ends. This CDR3 has 15 residues. CDR1 MNHEY and CDR2 SVGAGI come from the germline V gene. Written as DNA, the CDR3 is TGTGCCAGCAGTTATTACATAGTTGGCAATTCACCCCTCCACTTT. Amino acid sequence: CASSYYIVGNSPLHF.

V and J are TRBV15 and TRBJ2-1; 11 bases agree with TRBD2. The CDR3 is 16 residues long. The germline V gene encodes CDR1 LNHNV and CDR2 YYDKDF (reference sequence). V was pared by 0 bases and J by 8 bases, with 6 bases of the junction left unmatched. The CDR3 spells CATSRDLAGGLYEQFF. The CDR3 nucleotides read TGTGCCACCAGCAGAGACTTAGCGGGGGGGCTCTATGAGCAGTTCTTC.

This sequence joins TRBV28 and TRBJ2-7, with D perhaps given as TRBD1 or TRBD2 (6 bases each). This CDR3 is built from 16 residues. Germline V gives CDR1 MDHEN, CDR2 SYDVKM. V was shortened by 10 bases and J by 2 bases, with 24 bases between the two germline ends. The CDR3 region is CATLKEGGAPPYEQYF. DNA of the CDR3: TGTGCCACTTTGAAAGAGGGGGGAGCCCCGCCCTACGAGCAGTACTTC.

The rearrangement uses TRBV11-2 and TRBJ2-1, with 8 positions matching TRBD2. This CDR3 region has 16 residues. CDR1 and CDR2 (germline): SGHAT, FQNNGV. The junction had 14 bases not matched to a gene; V was cut back by 3 bases and J by 10 bases. The CDR3: CASSFLAAGARGEQFF. CDR3 DNA: TGTGCCAGCAGCTTCCTAGCAGCGGGGGCCCGGGGAGAGCAGTTCTTC. The full variable domain, completed using reference TRBV11-2 and TRBJ2-1, is EAGVAQSPRYKIIEKRQSVAFWCNPISGHATLYWYQQILGQGPKLLIQFQNNGVVDDSQLPKDRFSAERLKGVDSTLKIQPAKLEDSAVYLCASSFLAAGARGEQFFGPGTRLTVL.

This chain uses TRBV9 with TRBJ1-1; 8 bases are shared with TRBD1. Germline loops: CDR1 SGDLS, CDR2 YYNGEE. This CDR3 is 14 amino acids long. V was clipped by 3 bases and J by 1 base; unmatched bases: 2. CDR3 residues: CASSGDRRNTEAFF. The CDR3 DNA sequence: TGTGCCAGCAGCGGGGACAGGCGGAACACTGAAGCTTTCTTT. Based on the CDR3 plus reference TRBV9 and TRBJ1-1, the full variable domain is DSGVTQTPKHLITATGQRVTLRCSPRSGDLSVYWYQQSLDQGLQFLIQYYNGEERAKGNILERFSAQQFPDLHSELNLSSLELGDSALYFCASSGDRRNTEAFFGQGTRLTVV.

This clone was seen just once. The chain is built from TRBV6-5 and TRBJ2-5; D unclear. Germline CDR1 MNHEY, CDR2 SVGAGI. Trimming stripped 7 bases from V and 3 bases from J, with 6 bases between. The CDR3 runs 11 residues. The CDR3: CASIRKETQYF. CDR3 sequence (DNA): TGTGCCAGCATTCGGAAAGAGACCCAGTACTTC.